This TCR beta chain was identified in a study of T-cell memory formation after mild COVID-19. One entry per CDR3 protein results from TCRdb running MiXCR on the 5' RACE reads. The profile covers 500,000 to 650,000 distinct CDR3 sequences, with less than 25% appearing a single time and about 8.2% taken by the ten largest. Trimming pared 0 bases from V and 2 bases from J, leaving 11 bases between. The germline CDR1 and CDR2 sequences are SGHRS and YFSETQ. The CDR3 spans 16 residues. Notes on this clonotype: Its antigen is not identified.

Findings and limits, study-wide: Of the contracting clones, CD4+ ones lay mainly in CM and EM, and CD8+ ones in EMRA.

The sample was PBMCs or a T cell subset sorted from them (not recorded which). This clonotype originated in an adult woman who had mild COVID-19 (a few samples of this study predate the infection). Cell type and time point are not known. The rearrangement links TRBV5-1 to TRBJ2-2, with D possibly being TRBD2 (6 bases). The CDR3 DNA is TGCGCCAGCAGCTTGGTGGGGACTTTTAACACCGGGGAGCTGTTTTTT. The encoded protein is CASSLVGTFNTGELFF.